These 28 T cell receptor beta chains were all obtained from the same sample, sequenced in a study of human T cells and chemical hapten exposure. Indicated time point: pre-sensitization, week 0. The treatment here: therapeutic diphenylcyclopropenone sensitization with weekly scalp DPC. From the RACE reads, TCRdb called clonotypes with MiXCR, one entry per CDR3 protein. The sample lists a few hundred thousand distinct CDR3 sequences, 4.5% to 5.5% occurring once. Source: whole blood, taken in connection with sensitization to the hapten diphenylcyclopropenone (DPC). The receptors stem from a woman aged 18-29 years with alopecia areata. Some clones in this sample may be carry-over from other donors' samples.

The table lists this clonotype with a few counts. The CDR3 here is CASSFPLKAGLNTEAFF. The CDR3 nucleotides are TGTGCCAGCAGTTTCCCACTTAAGGCAGGGTTGAACACTGAAGCTTTCTTT. The chain is built from TRBV28 and TRBJ1-1, with a tentative D call TRBD1 (5 bases). The V gene's germline CDR1 is MDHEN and CDR2 SYDVKM. Trimming cost V 3 bases and J 0 bases, with 17 bases left between them. This CDR3 has 17 residues.

This clonotype was recorded a few times. Mismatch with germline at one junction end may stem from a read error. The V and J genes are TRBV7-7 and TRBJ2-5, with D perhaps TRBD1 or TRBD2 (7 bases each). CDR3 length: 15 residues. Germline values: CDR1 SSHAT, CDR2 FNYEAQ (reference sequence). The CDR3 DNA is TGTGCTAGCAGCCCCCGACAGGGAGGGGGCGAGACCCAGTACTTC. Amino acid sequence: CASSPRQGGGETQYF.

This clonotype appeared once. Lacking the conserved final phenylalanine or tryptophan, this CDR3 likely reflects a read error. This rearrangement joins TRBV3-1 to TRBJ2-5, with TRBD2 matching over 7 bases. The CDR3 runs to 16 residues. Germline lookup yields CDR1 LGHDT and CDR2 YNNKEL (reference sequence). With 4 bases clipped from V and 3 bases from J, the junction kept 11 bases outside the gene matches. This CDR3 reads CASSLASGRTKETQYL. The CDR3 region has the DNA TGTGCCAGCAGCCTGGCTAGCGGAAGAACCAAAGAGACCCAGTACCTC.

The chain couples TRBV6-5 to TRBJ2-3; the D is unclear. The CDR3 spans 15 residues. CDR1 MNHEY and CDR2 SVGAGI come from the germline V gene. V gave up 4 bases and J gave up 1 base, with 12 bases separating them. The CDR3 nucleotides read TGTGCCAGCAGTTCCTTGGAGCGCGGCACAGATACGCAGTATTTT. It is translated as CASSSLERGTDTQYF.

Of note for this clonotype: This may stem from a read error, because a much larger clone lies one nucleotide away. The chain recombines TRBV2 with TRBJ1-5; D unclear. Germline V gene data show CDR1 as SNHLY and CDR2 as FYNNEI. There are 13 residues in the CDR3. With 8 bases removed from V and 2 bases from J, the gap between germline ends came to 10 bases. This CDR3 is CASSDIGNQPQHF. Written as DNA, the CDR3 is TGTGCCAGCTCAGATATCGGCAATCAGCCCCAGCATTTT. Full variable domain (remainder filled in from reference TRBV2 and TRBJ1-5): EPEVTQTPSHQVTQMGQEVILRCVPISNHLYFYWYRQILGQKVEFLVSFYNNEISEKSEIFDDQFSVERPDGSNFTLKIRSTKLEDSAMYFCASSDIGNQPQHFGDGTRLSIL.

This clonotype was observed a few times. The V gene is TRBV6-5, the J gene TRBJ2-5; D assignment may be TRBD1 or TRBD2 (6 bases each). CDR1 and CDR2 (germline): MNHEY, SVGAGI. Trimming shortened V by 4 bases and J by 5 bases, and 17 bases separated the two germline ends. The length of the CDR3 is 15 residues. The CDR3 nucleotides read TGTGCCAGCAGTTTCGGGACCACGGGGGCGGAGACCCAGTACTTC. Protein: CASSFGTTGAETQYF.

The V and J genes are TRBV6-9 and TRBJ1-6, with 8 bases identical to TRBD1. With V trimmed by 11 bases and J by 1 base, 16 bases remained unmatched. The CDR3 runs 18 residues. Germline assignment: CDR1 MNHGY and CDR2 SVAAGI. The CDR3 sequence is CAARVPSGGASYNSPLHF. In nucleotides, the CDR3 is TGTGCCGCCAGGGTCCCATCAGGGGGCGCATCCTATAATTCACCCCTCCACTTT.

This clonotype was seen many times. The chain combines TRBV12-3 or TRBV12-4 with TRBJ1-4; maybe TRBD1 (6 bases). V lost 4 bases, J lost 7 bases, and 16 bases lay in between. This CDR3 is built from 15 residues. As DNA, the CDR3 is TGTGCCAGCAGTTCGGCAGGGGAAGCCCCTGAAAAACTGTTTTTT. Residues: CASSSAGEAPEKLFF.

With regard to this clonotype: Since a much larger clone is just one base distant, this may be a read error. The chain is built from TRBV6-2 or TRBV6-3 and TRBJ2-3, with D perhaps matching TRBD1 (6 bases). This CDR3 comprises 13 residues. Germline CDR1 MNHEY, CDR2 SVGEGT. The CDR3 bases are TGTGCGTTAGGGGGAACCAACACAGATACGCAGTATTTT. Amino acids: CALGGTNTDTQYF.

V and J are TRBV20-1 and TRBJ1-5; tentative D call: TRBD1 (6 bases). CDR3 length: 12 amino acids. Germline CDR1 is DFQATT and CDR2 is SNEGSKA (reference sequence). V was pared by 5 bases and J by 7 bases, with 12 bases between. The CDR3 protein is CSASTGGQPQHF. In DNA form, the CDR3 reads TGCAGTGCTTCGACAGGCGGCCAGCCCCAGCATTTT.

J is TRBJ2-5 and V is TRBV6-5; a weak D match, TRBD1 (6 bases). The CDR3 covers 12 residues. V was shortened by 5 bases and J by 7 bases, with 11 bases between the two germline ends. CDR1 and CDR2 from the germline V gene are MNHEY and SVGAGI. The CDR3 coding sequence is TGTGCCAGCAGTCGGGACACAGGGACCCAGTACTTC. It yields the protein CASSRDTGTQYF.

There are a few counts of this clonotype. The V and J genes are TRBV18 and TRBJ2-3; TRBD2 matches 8 bases. This CDR3 has 15 amino acids. Germline CDR1 KGHSH, CDR2 LQKENI. Trimming at V came to 6 bases and at J to 5 bases, leaving 10 bases not matched to a gene. The CDR3 region is CASSSDGGAQDTQYF. CDR3 sequence (DNA): TGTGCCAGCTCGTCTGACGGGGGGGCGCAAGATACGCAGTATTTT.

V is TRBV27 and J is TRBJ2-5; a possible D gene is TRBD1 (5 bases). The CDR3 covers 14 residues. The V gene's germline CDR1 is MNHEY and CDR2 SMNVEV (reference sequence). Trimming cost V 5 bases and J 3 bases, with 13 bases left between them. CDR3 DNA sequence: TGTGCCAGCAGTCCGATTCCCAGGGAAGAGACCCAGTACTTC. Amino acids: CASSPIPREETQYF.

V and J are TRBV27 and TRBJ2-1, with 12 bases identical to TRBD2. CDR1 MNHEY and CDR2 SMNVEV come from the germline V gene (reference sequence). The ends lost 6 bases at V and 0 bases at J; junction bases unmatched: 3. This CDR3 is built from 16 residues. DNA for the CDR3: TGTGCCAGCAGGGAGACTAGCGGGGGCTCCTACAATGAGCAGTTCTTC. This encodes CASRETSGGSYNEQFF.

The V call is TRBV3-1, the J call TRBJ2-1, with TRBD1 as a possible D gene (6 bases). In germline, CDR1 is LGHDT, CDR2 YNNKEL (reference sequence). There are 16 residues in the CDR3. V lost 2 bases, J lost 7 bases, and 18 bases lay in between. The chain's CDR3 is CASSQMLRGQKNEQFF. The CDR3 nucleotides are TGTGCCAGCAGCCAAATGCTCAGGGGACAAAAGAATGAGCAGTTCTTC.

The chain uses TRBV9 and TRBJ2-5, with D unresolved. Trimming pared 3 bases from V and 0 bases from J, leaving 12 bases between. Looked up from germline, CDR1 is SGDLS and CDR2 is YYNGEE. This CDR3 region has 15 residues. As DNA, the CDR3 is TGTGCCAGCAGCGCCTCGTGGCCGTACCAAGAGACCCAGTACTTC. Its protein is CASSASWPYQETQYF.

Ten or more counts support this clonotype. The J gene is TRBJ1-5, the V gene TRBV12-3 or TRBV12-4, with TRBD1 matching over 9 bases. V shed 8 bases, J shed 8 bases, and the junction held 10 bases outside the gene matches. The length of the CDR3 is 14 residues. Here the CDR3 DNA reads TGTGCCAGCGGGGGACAGGGAACGACAGAGCCCCAGCATTTT. It is translated as CASGGQGTTEPQHF.

This clonotype was counted many times. The J gene is TRBJ2-3, the V gene TRBV7-2, with D possibly TRBD1 on 6 matching bases. V shed 11 bases and J shed 2 bases, with 11 bases lying between them. The CDR3 is 12 residues long. Germline V lookup: CDR1 SGHTA, CDR2 FQGNSA. The CDR3 protein is CAGAGDTDTQYF. CDR3 bases: TGTGCCGGGGCAGGGGACACAGATACGCAGTATTTT.

This clonotype was found many times. This sequence joins TRBV18 and TRBJ2-3, with D possibly matching TRBD1 (6 bases). Germline V gives CDR1 KGHSH, CDR2 LQKENI. The CDR3 is 12 amino acids. V was trimmed by 0 bases and J by 10 bases, leaving 8 bases between them. The CDR3 DNA is TGTGCCAGCTCACCACCGGGGACACCGCAGTATTTT. This encodes CASSPPGTPQYF. The full variable domain, in which reference TRBV18 and TRBJ2-3 provide the parts outside the CDR3, is NAGVMQNPRHLVRRRGQEARLRCSPMKGHSHVYWYRQLPEEGLKFMVYLQKENIIDESGMPKERFSAEFPKEGPSILRIQQVVRGDSAAYFCASSPPGTPQYFGPGTRLTVL.

This chain joins TRBV6-5 and TRBJ1-6; D is ambiguous. The V gene lost 2 bases and the J gene lost 0 bases, with 17 bases spanning the gap. The CDR3 spans 19 residues. Per germline, CDR1 MNHEY and CDR2 SVGAGI. CDR3 amino acids: CASSYPAHSPSSYNSPLHF. CDR3 in DNA: TGTGCCAGCAGTTACCCGGCACACTCCCCTTCCTCCTATAATTCACCCCTCCACTTT.

This clonotype was seen many times. The chain employs TRBV6-6 and TRBJ2-3; 11 nucleotides match TRBD1. The CDR3 is made up of 15 amino acids. Trimming cost V 5 bases and J 4 bases; bases outside gene matches: 5. The germline V gene encodes CDR1 MNHNY and CDR2 SVGAGI (reference sequence). The CDR3 DNA sequence: TGTGCCAGCAGTCACCGGGACAGGGGGTCAGATACGCAGTATTTT. Translating gives CASSHRDRGSDTQYF.

This clonotype has a handful of counts. The chain carries TRBV6-5 and TRBJ2-5; 13 bases map to TRBD2. Trimming removed 4 bases from V and 3 bases from J; junction bases left unmatched: 14. Germline-derived CDR1 and CDR2 are MNHEY and SVGAGI. The CDR3 consists of 19 residues. Here the CDR3 reads CASSSLRTSGGPKKETQYF. Written as DNA, the CDR3 is TGTGCCAGCAGTTCCCTCCGGACTAGCGGGGGACCAAAGAAAGAGACCCAGTACTTC.

Many counts were recorded for this clonotype. The rearrangement links TRBV28 to TRBJ2-4; D unresolved. The germline V gene has CDR1 MDHEN and CDR2 SYDVKM. The ends were cut back, 5 bases at V and 0 bases at J, with 8 bases in the middle. CDR3 length: 14 amino acids. This chain's CDR3 is CASSPGTAKNIQYF. DNA of the CDR3: TGTGCCAGCAGTCCAGGTACAGCCAAAAACATTCAGTACTTC. The full variable domain, its missing parts supplied by reference TRBV28 and TRBJ2-4, is DVKVTQSSRYLVKRTGEKVFLECVQDMDHENMFWYRQDPGLGLRLIYFSYDVKMKEKGDIPEGYSVSREKKERFSLILESASTNQTSMYLCASSPGTAKNIQYFGAGTRLSVL.

This chain links TRBV5-4 with TRBJ2-7, with D uncertain. V lost 0 bases and J 5 bases, leaving 6 bases between the germline ends. This CDR3 is 12 amino acids long. Germline loops: CDR1 SGHNT, CDR2 YYREEE (reference sequence). The CDR3 loop is CASSLGPDEQYF. The CDR3 DNA sequence: TGTGCCAGCAGCTTGGGCCCGGACGAGCAGTACTTC.

This clonotype was counted only a few times. The chain joins TRBV5-4 to TRBJ2-4, with 10 bases matching TRBD2. The CDR3 is made up of 15 amino acids. The V gene end was trimmed by 0 bases and the J gene end by 6 bases; junction bases not matched to a gene: 3. Germline V gene lookup returns CDR1 SGHNT and CDR2 YYREEE (reference sequence). CDR3 region: CASSLASGGANIQYF. The CDR3 DNA reads TGTGCCAGCAGCTTGGCCAGCGGGGGGGCAAACATTCAGTACTTC.

The J gene is TRBJ2-2, the V gene TRBV15; D perhaps matches TRBD2 (7 bases). The V and J ends lost 6 bases and 5 bases respectively, with 16 bases between them. Germline-derived CDR1 and CDR2 are LNHNV and YYDKDF (reference sequence). The CDR3 has 15 residues. The DNA of the CDR3 is TGTGCCACCAGGGACAGCGGGGCGGAAACCGGGGAGCTGTTTTTT. Protein sequence: CATRDSGAETGELFF.

This clonotype was observed at least ten times. DNA of the CDR3: TGTGCCAGCAGTTTAACATTTGTCTTCGGTGAAAAACTGTTTTTT. This encodes CASSLTFVFGEKLFF. This sequence joins TRBV28 and TRBJ1-4; D is unclear. Germline V gene lookup returns CDR1 MDHEN and CDR2 SYDVKM. V was cut by 2 bases and J by 7 bases, with 14 bases left in between. The CDR3 length is 15 residues.

This clonotype was detected a few times. The CDR3 bases are TGCAGCGTTGGCGGGGGCCAAGAGACCCAGTACTTC. This gives the protein CSVGGGQETQYF. The gene calls are TRBV29-1 and TRBJ2-5, with 7 bases that match TRBD2. The CDR3 runs to 12 residues. J was trimmed by 1 base and V by 4 bases; bases with no gene match: 0. CDR1 is SQVTM and CDR2 is ANQGSEA in the germline V gene.